One TCR beta chain is described in this entry. Its antigen is unknown. The record has no base qualities; no much larger clone is one base away. The data were obtained in a study of shared T cell receptors in the human thymus (dated by TCRdb to about 2021). Concerning the study at large: The study investigated the way shared, self-reactive T-cell receptor alpha chains are produced in the human thymus.

The trim is 5 bases for V and 5 bases for J, with a gap of 13 bases between the germline ends. Counted from cysteine to phenylalanine, this CDR3 has 13 amino acids. The retained sequence is limited to the CDR3, 39 bases, with the frame set at the first base. The germline V gene (reference sequence) gives CDR1 as SEHNR and CDR2 as FQNEAQ. Library preparation used the immunoSEQ multiplex PCR assay. TCRdb stores this immuneACCESS table with in-frame sequences only. Part of the clones is absent; in the studies checked, under half of the shortfall reflects unresolved V genes, and no reason is known for the rest. This sample gives more than 550,000 clones in total; 80% to 90% of them show up just once. Of the sample, just under 0.0095% falls within the top ten clones. The data also belong to a second study, concerning human thymus T cells. In that second paper, the authors write: The donors were immunologically healthy infants in Finland who had open corrective cardiac surgery for congenital heart defects. The thymus tissue came from surgical resects taken out during corrective cardiac surgery. Usage of V and J gene segments appeared to be biased in both the thymic and the peripheral blood repertoires. Highly overlapping thymic TCR repertoires among unrelated individuals were reported in the related research. The study used roughly eight infant thymus samples plus four related peripheral blood samples to characterize TCR alpha and beta repertoires. The cohort included a handful of male and two female infants, with donor ages spanning 7 to 244 days. Thymocytes were released mechanically from tissue and stored at -70 °C as pellets of roughly 9.5-31 million cells. A QIAsymphony instrument was used to extract genomic DNA from the frozen cell pellets. Using the immunoSEQ multiplex PCR assay, the TCRB and TCRAD loci were amplified from a standardized quantity of quality-controlled genomic DNA. Amplicons spanned the V(D)J region at a length sufficient to cover the CDR3 and identify V and J genes. The amplicons were sequenced on an Illumina platform via the commercial immunoSEQ service. Primer bias and sequencing errors were corrected as previously described, and TCRAD and TCRB definitions were based on the IMGT database. Repertoires were analysed with immunoSEQ Analyzer 3.0 and VDJTools, covering basic statistics, V/J segment usage, diversity estimates, rarefaction and pairwise overlap. To estimate diversity, the Chao1, ChaoE, Efron-Thisted, Shannon and inverse Simpson indices were applied, and diversity was also estimated on datasets down-sampled to the smallest sample. Repertoire overlap was determined by strict matching of CDR3 nucleotide sequence, V gene and J gene, and Jaccard-based multidimensional scaling clustering was applied. Thymus samples yielded on average about 810,000 unique TCRB clonotypes, compared with around 79,000 from blood samples.

The chain employs TRBV7-9 and TRBJ2-7; a weak D assignment points to TRBD2 (6 bases agree). The sample comprised thymocytes. This TCR was sampled from a boy younger than two with a congenital heart defect. Donor details come from another sample of the same person, matched by shared clones. The sequenced DNA: TGTGCCAGCAGCCTAGAAGCTAGCGACGAGCAGTACTTC. It is translated as CASSLEASDEQYF.